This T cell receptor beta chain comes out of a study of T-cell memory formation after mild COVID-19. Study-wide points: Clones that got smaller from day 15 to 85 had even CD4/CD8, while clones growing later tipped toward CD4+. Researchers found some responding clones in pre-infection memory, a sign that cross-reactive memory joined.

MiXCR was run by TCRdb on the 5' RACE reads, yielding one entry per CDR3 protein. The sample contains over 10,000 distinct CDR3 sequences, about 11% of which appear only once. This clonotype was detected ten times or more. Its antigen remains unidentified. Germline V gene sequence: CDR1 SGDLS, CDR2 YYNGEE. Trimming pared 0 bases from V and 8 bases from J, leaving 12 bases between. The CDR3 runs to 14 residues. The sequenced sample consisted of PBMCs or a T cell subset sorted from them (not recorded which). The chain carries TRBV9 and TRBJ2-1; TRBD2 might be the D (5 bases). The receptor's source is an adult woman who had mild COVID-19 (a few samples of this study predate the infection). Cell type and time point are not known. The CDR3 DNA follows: TGTGCCAGCAGCGTAGAGAATAGCGTCGATGAGCAGTTCTTC. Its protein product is CASSVENSVDEQFF.